This T cell receptor (beta chain) was documented in a study of T cells in localized non-small cell lung cancer. Per germline, CDR1 KGHSH and CDR2 LQKENI. CDR3 length: 12 amino acids. V lost 6 bases and J 1 base, leaving 7 bases between the germline ends. Data came from immunoSEQ multiplex PCR; TCRdb stores just in-frame clones and leaves some out. This table has 25,000 to 30,000 clones, under 95% appearing once. The source was peripheral blood, collected before any cancer treatment. This chain connects TRBV18 to TRBJ2-7; D is uncertain. The sequence was obtained from a female donor older than 55 with stage I lung adenocarcinoma. The CDR3 loop reads CASSTGSYEQYF. CDR3 DNA: TGTGCCAGCTCGACCGGGTCCTACGAGCAGTACTTC. Full variable domain (rest looked up from reference TRBV18 and TRBJ2-7): NAGVMQNPRHLVRRRGQEARLRCSPMKGHSHVYWYRQLPEEGLKFMVYLQKENIIDESGMPKERFSAEFPKEGPSILRIQQVVRGDSAAYFCASSTGSYEQYFGPGTRLTVT.